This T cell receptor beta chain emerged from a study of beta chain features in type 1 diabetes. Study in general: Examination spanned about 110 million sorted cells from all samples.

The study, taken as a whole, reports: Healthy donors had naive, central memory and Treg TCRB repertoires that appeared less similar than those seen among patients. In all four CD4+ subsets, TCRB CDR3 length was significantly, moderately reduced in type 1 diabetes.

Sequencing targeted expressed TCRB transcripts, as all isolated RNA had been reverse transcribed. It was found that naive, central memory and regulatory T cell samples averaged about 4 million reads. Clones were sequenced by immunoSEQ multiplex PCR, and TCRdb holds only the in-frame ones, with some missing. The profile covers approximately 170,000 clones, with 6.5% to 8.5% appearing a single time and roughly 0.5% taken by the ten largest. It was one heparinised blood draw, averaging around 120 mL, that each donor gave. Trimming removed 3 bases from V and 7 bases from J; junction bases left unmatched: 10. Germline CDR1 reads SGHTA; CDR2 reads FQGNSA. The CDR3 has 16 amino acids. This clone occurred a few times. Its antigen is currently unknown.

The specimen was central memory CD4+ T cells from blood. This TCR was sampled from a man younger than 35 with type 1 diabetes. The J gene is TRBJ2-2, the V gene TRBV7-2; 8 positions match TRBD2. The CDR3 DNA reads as TGTGCCAGCAGCTTCGTGGCGGGAGGTTCCGGCGGGGAGCTGTTTTTT. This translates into CASSFVAGGSGGELFF. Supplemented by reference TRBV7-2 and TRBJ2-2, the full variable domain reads GAGVSQSPSNKVTEKGKDVELRCDPISGHTALYWYRQSLGQGLEFLIYFQGNSAPDKSGLPSDRFSAERTGGSVSTLTIQRTQQEDSAVYLCASSFVAGGSGGELFFGEGSRLTVL.